The 6 T cell receptor beta chains below were found in one sample sequenced in a study of blood T cell repertoires in COVID-19. Only in-frame clones appear in the TCRdb table, and some are missing; sequencing was by immunoSEQ multiplex PCR. The sample gives more than 35,000 clones, roughly 75% of which show up once; 16% is in the top ten. What was sequenced was peripheral blood. The receptor set was obtained from a man between 70 and 80 years old with acute or convalescent COVID-19.

This rearrangement joins TRBV12-3 or TRBV12-4 to TRBJ2-3; D is perhaps TRBD2 (5 bases). Trimming took 6 bases from V and 11 from J, leaving 15 bases between them. The CDR3 consists of 12 residues. The DNA of the CDR3 is TGTGCCAGCAGCTCTCTTCTAGGAGGGCAGTATTTT. Encoded protein: CASSSLLGGQYF.

The genes are TRBV6-1 and TRBJ2-1; 8 bases map to TRBD2. With 4 bases clipped from V and 3 bases from J, the junction kept 8 bases outside the gene matches. The germline V gene encodes CDR1 MNHNS and CDR2 SASEGT. The CDR3 is made up of 16 amino acids. CDR3 in amino acids: CASSGRLAGHYNEQFF. CDR3 nucleotide sequence: TGTGCCAGCAGTGGTCGCCTAGCGGGCCACTACAATGAGCAGTTCTTC.

This clone came up a few times. This chain joins TRBV29-1 and TRBJ2-5, with D possibly matching TRBD1 (6 bases). The CDR3 runs to 13 residues. The V gene lost 2 bases and the J gene lost 7 bases, with 14 bases spanning the gap. Germline-derived CDR1 and CDR2 are SQVTM and ANQGSEA. CDR3 in DNA: TGCAGCGTTGAAACACCGTTAGGGGGGACCCAGTACTTC. Protein: CSVETPLGGTQYF.

The chain recombines TRBV9 with TRBJ1-1; D perhaps matches TRBD1 (5 bases). The CDR3 totals 13 residues. V shed 4 bases and J shed 4 bases, with 11 bases lying between them. Germline V CDR1 and CDR2: SGDLS, YYNGEE. DNA for the CDR3: TGTGCCAGCAGCCCACTCCAGGGCACTGAAGCTTTCTTT. This sequence encodes CASSPLQGTEAFF. The entire variable domain, with the rest obtained from reference TRBV9 and TRBJ1-1, is as follows: DSGVTQTPKHLITATGQRVTLRCSPRSGDLSVYWYQQSLDQGLQFLIQYYNGEERAKGNILERFSAQQFPDLHSELNLSSLELGDSALYFCASSPLQGTEAFFGQGTRLTVV.

This chain links TRBV5-1 with TRBJ1-4; TRBD1 agrees at 9 bases. Germline CDR1 SGHRS, CDR2 YFSETQ. This CDR3 has 15 residues. Trimming removed 4 bases from V and 5 bases from J; junction bases left unmatched: 6. The DNA of the CDR3 is TGCGCCAGCAGCACCCGGACAGGGGAGAATGAAAAACTGTTTTTT. The encoded protein is CASSTRTGENEKLFF.

J is TRBJ2-2 and V is TRBV25-1, with D possibly matching TRBD2 (5 bases). The V end lost 6 bases, the J end lost 2 bases, and 13 bases lay between the germline ends. The length of the CDR3 is 15 residues. Germline V gene data show CDR1 as MGHDK and CDR2 as SYGVNS. CDR3 bases: TGTGCCAGCAGACGGACGGAGGCCAACACCGGGGAGCTGTTTTTT. It yields the protein CASRRTEANTGELFF.